Listed here are 32 T cell receptor beta chains from one sample, sequenced in a study of Tregs in tolerant kidney transplant recipients. Their antigens remain unidentified. Assay: immunoSEQ multiplex PCR; the TCRdb copy retains only in-frame clones and omits some. The data contain roughly 9,000 clones, 45% to 55% of them singletons. What was sequenced was CD4+ T cells from blood cultured with allogeneic cells. All receptors come from a human donor in good health.

This clone is classed as medium-sized. The CDR3 here is CASKGSYNSPLHF. The CDR3 coding sequence is TGTGCCAGCAAGGGCTCCTATAATTCACCCCTCCACTTT. This chain joins TRBV2 and TRBJ1-6; D is unresolved. The CDR3 sequence is 13 residues long. Germline V gene sequence: CDR1 SNHLY, CDR2 FYNNEI. Trimming removed 7 bases from V and 0 bases from J, with 4 bases in between.

The V gene is TRBV5-4, the J gene TRBJ2-1; 10 positions agree with TRBD1. The junction had 8 bases not matched to a gene; V was cut back by 1 base and J by 7 bases. Germline CDR1 reads SGHNT; CDR2 reads YYREEE (reference sequence). The CDR3 is made up of 16 amino acids. The CDR3 loop reads CASSLSGDRGGNEQFF. CDR3 nucleotide sequence: TGTGCCAGCAGCTTGTCCGGGGACAGGGGAGGAAATGAGCAGTTCTTC.

Relative to its sample, this clone is medium-sized. This chain connects TRBV7-2 to TRBJ1-1; TRBD1 matches 7 bases. The J segment lost 0 bases and the V segment lost 5 bases, leaving 6 bases of the junction unmatched. Germline CDR1 reads SGHTA; CDR2 reads FQGNSA. The CDR3 has 15 residues. CDR3 sequence: CASSPYRGMNTEAFF. DNA for the CDR3: TGTGCCAGCAGCCCCTACAGGGGAATGAACACTGAAGCTTTCTTT.

On this clone itself: At one boundary the junction diverges from the germline segment, which might be a read error. The V call is TRBV7-2, the J call TRBJ2-1, with 8 bases identical to TRBD1. The CDR3 spans 14 residues. Germline V gene lookup returns CDR1 SGHTA and CDR2 FQGNSA. The DNA of the CDR3 is TGCGCCAGCAGCCAACGGACAGGGATGAATGAGCAGTTCTTC. Its translation is CASSQRTGMNEQFF.

This clone is labeled as medium-sized. V usage is TRBV5-1 and J usage is TRBJ1-1, with D hard to call. Germline values: CDR1 SGHRS, CDR2 YFSETQ. CDR3 size: 16 residues. Trimming removed 4 bases from V and 4 bases from J, with 20 bases in between. In DNA form, the CDR3 reads TGCGCCAGCAGCCGGTCAAGGGTTGGATTTGGCACTGAAGCTTTCTTT. This codes for CASSRSRVGFGTEAFF.

The chain couples TRBV6-5 to TRBJ2-5; no reliable D call. CDR3 size: 9 residues. Deletions cut 10 bases from V and 7 bases from J, with 7 bases between. Germline CDR1 MNHEY, CDR2 SVGAGI. In nucleotides, the CDR3 is TGTGCCACCCACGGGACCCAGTACTTC. This codes for CATHGTQYF.

This clone showed up just a few times. This CDR3 is CASSPLPPGQGVNQPQHF. CDR3 coding DNA: TGTGCCAGCTCACCATTGCCCCCAGGGCAGGGGGTTAATCAGCCCCAGCATTTT. The gene calls are TRBV18 and TRBJ1-5; 7 nucleotides line up with TRBD1. There are 18 residues in the CDR3. Trimming at V came to 2 bases and at J to 4 bases, leaving 14 bases not matched to a gene. Germline CDR1 and CDR2: KGHSH and LQKENI. The variable domain in full, completed from reference TRBV18 and TRBJ1-5, reads NAGVMQNPRHLVRRRGQEARLRCSPMKGHSHVYWYRQLPEEGLKFMVYLQKENIIDESGMPKERFSAEFPKEGPSILRIQQVVRGDSAAYFCASSPLPPGQGVNQPQHFGDGTRLSIL.

The chain couples TRBV7-2 to TRBJ1-1, with D perhaps TRBD1 (5 bases). V was trimmed by 5 bases and J by 6 bases, leaving 19 bases between them. The CDR3 runs 15 residues. Germline V gives CDR1 SGHTA, CDR2 FQGNSA. The CDR3 DNA reads as TGTGCCAGCAGCCCTATTGCAGGGAGGAAGTCTGAAGCTTTCTTT. Translation gives CASSPIAGRKSEAFF.

This clone is judged medium-sized. The chain carries TRBV5-1 and TRBJ1-1; D unclear. This CDR3 is 13 amino acids long. From germline, CDR1 is SGHRS and CDR2 YFSETQ. Trimming cost V 0 bases and J 5 bases, with 8 bases left between them. The CDR3: CASSLVSGTEAFF. The CDR3 DNA follows: TGCGCCAGCAGCTTGGTATCTGGGACTGAAGCTTTCTTT.

This clone has a handful of counts. This chain links TRBV2 with TRBJ2-5, with TRBD2 as a possible D gene (5 bases). The V gene lost 3 bases and the J gene lost 0 bases, with 17 bases spanning the gap. This CDR3 has 17 residues. CDR1 and CDR2 from the germline V gene are SNHLY and FYNNEI. CDR3 DNA: TGTGCCAGCAGTGACAGCCTACCGGGAAATTACCAAGAGACCCAGTACTTC. Encoded protein: CASSDSLPGNYQETQYF.

The sample holds a few counts of this clone. J is TRBJ1-2 and V is TRBV11-2; 10 nucleotides line up with TRBD1. The CDR3 runs 16 residues. Trimming took 1 base from V and 2 from J; bases not matched to a gene: 4. From germline, CDR1 is SGHAT and CDR2 FQNNGV. The CDR3 loop reads CASSLGRGQGNYGYTF. CDR3 DNA: TGTGCCAGCAGCTTAGGGCGGGGACAGGGGAACTATGGCTACACCTTC.

The chain has TRBV7-2 and TRBJ2-3, with D unresolved. Trimming stripped 1 base from V and 0 bases from J, with 5 bases between. The CDR3 is 14 residues long. In germline, CDR1 is SGHTA, CDR2 FQGNSA. The CDR3 is CASSLDYSTDTQYF. CDR3 coding DNA: TGTGCCAGCAGCTTAGACTACAGCACAGATACGCAGTATTTT.

This clone was observed a handful of times. V gene TRBV5-5 combines with J gene TRBJ1-2; the match to TRBD1 covers 7 bases. Trimming took 4 bases from V and 4 from J; bases not matched to a gene: 7. CDR3 size: 14 residues. CDR1 is SGHKS and CDR2 is YYEKEE in the germline V gene (reference sequence). CDR3 residues: CASSPSGQPYGYTF. The CDR3 nucleotides are TGTGCCAGCAGCCCTTCGGGACAGCCCTATGGCTACACCTTC.

Sample share makes this clone medium-sized (0.01 to 0.1%). The V and J genes are TRBV15 and TRBJ2-3; unclear D gene. V was trimmed by 0 bases and J by 7 bases, leaving 2 bases between them. The germline gives CDR1 LNHNV, CDR2 YYDKDF (reference sequence). This CDR3 is built from 11 residues. The CDR3 reads CATSRDYTQYF. In nucleotides, the CDR3 is TGTGCCACCAGCAGAGATTATACGCAGTATTTT. Together with reference TRBV15 and TRBJ2-3, the CDR3 gives the full variable domain: DAMVIQNPRYQVTQFGKPVTLSCSQTLNHNVMYWYQQKSSQAPKLLFHYYDKDFNNEADTPDNFQSRRPNTSFCFLDIRSPGLGDTAMYLCATSRDYTQYFGPGTRLTVL.

This clone was seen just once. For the CDR3, the DNA is TGTGCCAGCAGCTTATACGGACTAGCGGGGGAAGATACGCAGTATTTT. Translated: CASSLYGLAGEDTQYF. This chain joins TRBV11-3 and TRBJ2-3; the match to TRBD2 covers 13 bases. This CDR3 region has 16 residues. Germline V lookup: CDR1 SGHNT, CDR2 YENEEA. V dropped 2 bases and J dropped 5; count of bases not matched to a gene: 4.

The rearrangement joins TRBV4-2 to TRBJ2-6, with TRBD2 matching over 8 bases. The germline CDR1 and CDR2 sequences are LGHNA and YNFKEQ. Trimming removed 5 bases from V and 2 bases from J; junction bases left unmatched: 8. The CDR3 runs 17 residues. CDR3 loop: CASSLGTGGPGANVLTF. The CDR3 bases are TGTGCCAGCAGCTTGGGGACGGGAGGGCCTGGGGCCAACGTCCTGACTTTC.

This clone is medium-sized (0.01 to 0.1%) within its sample. The chain employs TRBV5-1 and TRBJ2-3; D not resolved. The CDR3 contains 15 residues. The V and J ends lost 0 bases and 2 bases respectively, with 10 bases between them. Germline CDR1 SGHRS, CDR2 YFSETQ. DNA of the CDR3: TGCGCCAGCAGCTTGGGGGGTACCCACACAGATACGCAGTATTTT. Residues: CASSLGGTHTDTQYF.

The chain is built from TRBV14 and TRBJ2-5; possible D gene TRBD2, 5 bases. Germline V gene data show CDR1 as SGHDN and CDR2 as FVKESK. This CDR3 spans 13 amino acids. The germline V and J ends were trimmed by 4 bases and 4 bases, with 10 bases remaining between them. CDR3 in DNA: TGTGCCAGCAGCCGCGGACTGCTAGAGACCCAGTACTTC. Its protein is CASSRGLLETQYF. Full variable domain (remainder filled in from reference TRBV14 and TRBJ2-5): EAGVTQFPSHSVIEKGQTVTLRCDPISGHDNLYWYRRVMGKEIKFLLHFVKESKQDESGMPNNRFLAERTGGTYSTLKVQPAELEDSGVYFCASSRGLLETQYFGPGTRLLVL.

The gene calls are TRBV7-2 and TRBJ2-7; 12 bases map to TRBD2. This CDR3 has 14 residues. Trimming at V came to 8 bases and at J to 2 bases, leaving 4 bases not matched to a gene. Germline CDR1 reads SGHTA; CDR2 reads FQGNSA. The CDR3 region has the DNA TGTGCCAGCCGCCCTAGCGGGGGGGCCTACGAGCAGTACTTC. Translation: CASRPSGGAYEQYF.

This clone ranks as medium-sized. The chain combines TRBV9 with TRBJ2-7; TRBD2 matches at 12 bases. After removal of 4 bases from V and 4 bases from J, the junction contained 3 bases not matched to a gene. This CDR3 has 14 residues. Germline assignment: CDR1 SGDLS and CDR2 YYNGEE. The CDR3 loop reads CASSPGLAGYEQYF. The DNA for the CDR3 is TGTGCCAGCAGCCCGGGACTAGCGGGTTACGAGCAGTACTTC.

The chain carries TRBV6-8 and TRBJ2-7; no reliable D call. Trimming took off 5 bases at V and 4 bases at J, with 6 bases between the two ends. The CDR3 is made up of 11 amino acids. Germline V lookup: CDR1 MNHGY, CDR2 SAAAGT. The CDR3 DNA follows: TGTGCCAGCAGTAGGGCGTACGAGCAGTACTTC. Its translation: CASSRAYEQYF.

The chain employs TRBV27 and TRBJ2-2; D perhaps matches TRBD1 (6 bases). There are 15 residues in the CDR3. Germline V gene data show CDR1 as MNHEY and CDR2 as SMNVEV (reference sequence). The V gene lost 5 bases and the J gene lost 5 bases, with 15 bases spanning the gap. For the CDR3, the DNA is TGTGCCAGCAGTCCCATCAGGGGAAAAACCGGGGAGCTGTTTTTT. Its protein is CASSPIRGKTGELFF.

This clone was seen only a few times. V gene TRBV6-5 combines with J gene TRBJ2-7; the D gene is possibly TRBD1 (6 bases). Germline V gene data show CDR1 as MNHEY and CDR2 as SVGAGI. V lost 6 bases and J 7 bases, leaving 13 bases between the germline ends. The CDR3 is 12 residues long. Here the CDR3 DNA reads TGTGCCAGCAGCCGAACAGGGAATGAGCAGTACTTC. It codes for CASSRTGNEQYF.

The V and J genes are TRBV18 and TRBJ1-2; TRBD1 is a possible D gene (5 bases). Per germline, CDR1 KGHSH and CDR2 LQKENI. V dropped 6 bases and J dropped 4 bases, with 18 bases sitting between them. The CDR3 length is 15 residues. CDR3 sequence reads: CASSTTTHQGYGYTF. CDR3 nucleotide sequence: TGTGCCAGCTCCACCACCACGCACCAGGGCTATGGCTACACCTTC.

This chain connects TRBV11-1 to TRBJ2-3, with 8 bases matching TRBD2. V dropped 5 bases and J dropped 15; count of bases not matched to a gene: 7. The CDR3 covers 11 residues. CDR1 is SGHAT and CDR2 is FQDESV in the germline V gene (reference sequence). The CDR3 sequence: CASSHTGTRYF. The CDR3 region has the DNA TGTGCCAGCAGCCATACCGGGACTAGATATTTT.

The chain employs TRBV7-3 and TRBJ2-2; D not certain. The CDR3 spans 15 residues. Between the trimmed V and J ends, which lost 0 bases and 4 bases, there was a span of 9 bases. Germline V gene sequence: CDR1 SGHTA, CDR2 FQGTGA. CDR3 sequence: CASSLTDASTGELFF. CDR3 DNA sequence: TGTGCCAGCAGCTTAACCGATGCGAGCACCGGGGAGCTGTTTTTT.

This clone turned up a few times. CDR3 in amino acids: CASALRSPRTDSPLHF. CDR3 DNA: TGTGCCAGTGCCCTGAGGTCCCCCCGCACGGATTCACCCCTCCACTTT. The genes are TRBV2 and TRBJ1-6; D not certain. Trimming took 9 bases from V and 8 from J, leaving 23 bases between them. CDR3 length: 16 residues. The germline V gene has CDR1 SNHLY and CDR2 FYNNEI.

This clone is classed as large. The rearrangement joins TRBV7-2 to TRBJ2-2, with D maybe TRBD2 (6 bases). V was pared by 4 bases and J by 5 bases, with 20 bases between. The CDR3 contains 17 residues. In germline, CDR1 is SGHTA, CDR2 FQGNSA. The CDR3 reads CASSWDSGLFNTGELFF. The CDR3, as DNA: TGTGCCAGCAGCTGGGATAGCGGCTTGTTCAATACCGGGGAGCTGTTTTTT.

This clone turned up a few times. The chain is built from TRBV19 and TRBJ1-5, with D hard to call. Germline loops: CDR1 LNHDA, CDR2 SQIVND (reference sequence). The CDR3 has 15 residues. V lost 7 bases and J lost 1, with 14 bases in between. The CDR3 here is CASTKGQESNQPQHF. The CDR3 nucleotides are TGTGCCAGTACTAAGGGTCAAGAGAGCAATCAGCCCCAGCATTTT.

By share, this clone counts as medium-sized. The rearrangement links TRBV11-2 to TRBJ2-5, with D perhaps TRBD2 (5 bases). Germline lookup yields CDR1 SGHAT and CDR2 FQNNGV. CDR3 length: 16 residues. Trimming shortened V by 0 bases and J by 5 bases, and 16 bases separated the two germline ends. CDR3 in amino acids: CASSLESRAGEETQYF. As DNA, the CDR3 is TGTGCCAGCAGCTTAGAGAGCCGGGCGGGCGAGGAGACCCAGTACTTC.

By share, this clone ranks as medium-sized (0.01 to 0.1%). V is TRBV7-2 and J is TRBJ1-2; D is unresolved. This CDR3 has 16 residues. Germline V lookup: CDR1 SGHTA, CDR2 FQGNSA. With 5 bases removed from V and 0 bases from J, the gap between germline ends came to 16 bases. CDR3 sequence reads: CASSPKPPSTNYGYTF. The CDR3 region has the DNA TGTGCCAGCAGCCCCAAACCCCCCAGTACTAACTATGGCTACACCTTC.

The chain uses TRBV18 and TRBJ2-7; 11 bases are shared with TRBD1. The CDR3 extends over 14 amino acids. With 4 bases clipped from V and 6 bases from J, the junction kept 5 bases outside the gene matches. The germline gives CDR1 KGHSH, CDR2 LQKENI. CDR3 protein: CASSQGQGGGEQYF. CDR3 sequence (DNA): TGTGCCAGCTCACAGGGACAGGGGGGAGGCGAGCAGTACTTC. The whole variable domain, remainder taken from reference TRBV18 and TRBJ2-7, is NAGVMQNPRHLVRRRGQEARLRCSPMKGHSHVYWYRQLPEEGLKFMVYLQKENIIDESGMPKERFSAEFPKEGPSILRIQQVVRGDSAAYFCASSQGQGGGEQYFGPGTRLTVT.